This entry features one T cell receptor beta chain sequence. No antigen is known for it. The data belong to a study of cytomegalovirus exposure and HLA in healthy donors. Study in general: Most genotyped donors, 75% to 85% of about 360, had Caucasian-associated genetic ancestry. Notes on the study in general: Previous analysis showed most TCR beta V segments were productive about 87% or about 30% of the time. Relative to equally common others, HLA-associated TCR beta chains showed greater clonal expansion in a later analysis.

Primers included in the PCR were 60 Vbeta and 13 Jbeta primers. Produced via immunoSEQ multiplex PCR; TCRdb's table is partial and in-frame only. The sample comprises 200,000 to 250,000 clones, roughly 82% of which are singletons, and 5% to 6% rests with the top ten. Sequences were obtained from PBMCs. This clonotype originated in a woman in her thirties or forties in good health and CMV-seropositive.

DNA of the CDR3: TGTGCCAGCAGCCCGGGACTAGCGGGAGTTCGAGAGACCCAGTACTTC. Translated: CASSPGLAGVRETQYF. The chain carries TRBV11-3 and TRBJ2-5; 14 bases map to TRBD2. In germline, CDR1 is SGHNT, CDR2 YENEEA. V was pared by 5 bases and J by 4 bases, with 6 bases of the junction left unmatched. The length of the CDR3 is 16 residues. Using reference TRBV11-3 and TRBJ2-5 for the parts outside the CDR3, the full variable domain is EAGVVQSPRYKIIEKKQPVAFWCNPISGHNTLYWYLQNLGQGPELLIRYENEEAVDDSQLPKDRFSAERLKGVDSTLKIQPAELGDSAVYLCASSPGLAGVRETQYFGPGTRLLVL.